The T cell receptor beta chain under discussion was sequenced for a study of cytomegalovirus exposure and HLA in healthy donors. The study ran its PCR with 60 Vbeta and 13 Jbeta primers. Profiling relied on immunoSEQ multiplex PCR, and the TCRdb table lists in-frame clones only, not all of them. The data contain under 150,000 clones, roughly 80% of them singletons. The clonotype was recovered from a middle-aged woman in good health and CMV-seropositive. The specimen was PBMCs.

CDR3 coding DNA: TGCGCCAGCAGCATAGGACTAGCGGGAGAAAGGTATTTT. Protein sequence: CASSIGLAGERYF. V and J are TRBV5-1 and TRBJ2-3, with 13 bases that match TRBD2. V was clipped by 4 bases and J by 14 bases; unmatched bases: 7. Germline CDR1 and CDR2: SGHRS and YFSETQ. The length of the CDR3 is 13 residues.